This T cell receptor (beta chain) comes out of a study of T cells expressing NK-cell markers. TCRdb re-called the 5' RACE reads and shows each CDR3 protein once, DNA omitted. This sample contains about 160,000 distinct CDR3 sequences. On this clonotype itself: What it binds is not known.

This CDR3 contains 13 residues. Germline loops: CDR1 SNHLY, CDR2 FYNNEI. Points from the study as a whole: There were a few donors in whom these clonotypes also led the CD3+CD56-NKG2C+ fraction. What remained unclear was the HCMV specificity of expanded NKG2C+ T cell clones.

This chain joins TRBV2 and TRBJ2-5; there is no DNA to check the TCRdb D call of TRBD1. This sequence originates from a woman aged 18-70 years in good health. The sample taken for sequencing was blood T cells: a sorted CD56 or NKG2C T cell subset, CD4+ or CD8+ T cells, or bulk PBMC T cells (not recorded which). This chain's CDR3 is CASSSGIRETQYF.